The subject of this entry is one T cell receptor (beta chain). The data are from a study of blood T cell repertoires in COVID-19. Original analysis: From reference gene primer amplification, estimates of nucleated cell counts were derived. The assay was immunoSEQ multiplex PCR, and TCRdb's table has in-frame clones only and misses some. The DNA gave D and trimming, while V, J and clone size come from that table. The data hold fewer than 350,000 clones, with around 90% observed a single time. Germline V lookup: CDR1 SQVTM, CDR2 ANQGSEA. This CDR3 is built from 13 residues. J gave up 7 bases and V 5 bases, and 7 bases lay outside the gene matches.

This sequence originates from a woman under 40 with COVID-19, enrolled during active disease. The rearrangement joins TRBV29-1 to TRBJ2-1; 8 bases line up with TRBD2. The specimen was peripheral blood. The CDR3 bases are TGCAGCGTTCGCGCCGGGGGGGGAAATGAGCAGTTCTTC. As protein: CSVRAGGGNEQFF.